The next 28 T cell receptor beta chains were all read from a single sample in a study of pediatric ulcerative colitis. One to two pinch biopsies were taken from the rectum during colonoscopy. The repertoire was sequenced with immunoSEQ multiplex PCR; TCRdb's copy has only in-frame clones and lacks some. The sample yields tens of thousands of clones, 73% seen once. Specimen: gut tissue. These receptor sequences come from a boy between 10 and 17 years old with moderate ulcerative colitis.

This clone was found a few times. This chain uses TRBV30 with TRBJ1-1; the D is unclear. Deletions cut 0 bases from V and 4 bases from J, with 9 bases between. The CDR3 covers 13 residues. Germline CDR1 reads GTSNPN; CDR2 reads SVGIG (reference sequence). CDR3 sequence reads: CAWSVGGGTEAFF. The CDR3 DNA reads as TGTGCCTGGAGTGTGGGAGGTGGCACTGAAGCTTTCTTT.

The rearrangement links TRBV7-2 to TRBJ1-2, with 11 bases fitting TRBD1. Germline V gene sequence: CDR1 SGHTA, CDR2 FQGNSA. The junction had 9 bases not matched to a gene; V was cut back by 1 base and J by 8 bases. The CDR3 consists of 16 residues. CDR3 DNA sequence: TGTGCCAGCAGCTTAGGACCGCCGGGACAGGGGGACGGCTACACCTTC. It is translated as CASSLGPPGQGDGYTF.

This clone was seen a handful of times. The chain combines TRBV7-6 with TRBJ2-5, with D unclear. CDR1 is SGHVS and CDR2 is FNYEAQ in the germline V gene. CDR3 length: 14 residues. V lost 6 bases and J lost 0, with 11 bases in between. In nucleotides, the CDR3 is TGTGCCAGCAGAAAATGGGTGTACCAAGAGACCCAGTACTTC. It yields the protein CASRKWVYQETQYF.

V is TRBV11-3 and J is TRBJ1-1, with unresolved D. This CDR3 spans 18 amino acids. Trimming took off 3 bases at V and 0 bases at J, with 20 bases between the two ends. In germline, CDR1 is SGHNT, CDR2 YENEEA. The chain's CDR3 is CASSFGQVVGTMNTEAFF. The CDR3 DNA is TGTGCCAGCAGCTTCGGTCAAGTGGTCGGAACCATGAACACTGAAGCTTTCTTT.

V is TRBV11-3 and J is TRBJ2-1, with D unresolved. Germline lookup yields CDR1 SGHNT and CDR2 YENEEA. The V end lost 5 bases, the J end lost 7 bases, and 24 bases lay between the germline ends. The CDR3 is 17 amino acids. CDR3 in DNA: TGTGCCAGCAGCCCCTCCTCAACTTCAACGGAGCTGAATGAGCAGTTCTTC. It yields the protein CASSPSSTSTELNEQFF.

The chain carries TRBV5-1 and TRBJ2-7; 13 nucleotides agree with TRBD2. Germline CDR1 SGHRS, CDR2 YFSETQ. This CDR3 region has 18 residues. Trimming at V came to 4 bases and at J to 5 bases, leaving 15 bases not matched to a gene. The CDR3 reads CASSILTSGRAQRNEQYF. CDR3 in DNA: TGCGCCAGCAGCATACTAACTAGCGGGAGGGCCCAGAGGAACGAGCAGTACTTC.

The chain employs TRBV5-4 and TRBJ2-7; no reliable D call. Germline V CDR1 and CDR2: SGHNT, YYREEE (reference sequence). The CDR3 consists of 15 residues. Trimming stripped 0 bases from V and 6 bases from J, with 16 bases between. CDR3 nucleotide sequence: TGTGCCAGCAGCTTGGGCCAAGGGCCAGAACCCGAGCAGTACTTC. This encodes CASSLGQGPEPEQYF.

This chain connects TRBV11-3 to TRBJ2-7; unclear D gene. This CDR3 has 13 amino acids. V was pared by 6 bases and J by 2 bases, with 11 bases between. Germline V gene lookup returns CDR1 SGHNT and CDR2 YENEEA. The CDR3 loop reads CASSFHEAYEQYF. The CDR3 bases are TGTGCCAGCAGTTTCCATGAAGCCTACGAGCAGTACTTC.

The chain is built from TRBV5-1 and TRBJ1-1; D is unclear. CDR1 is SGHRS, CDR2 YFSETQ, per germline. Deletions cut 4 bases from V and 6 bases from J, with 25 bases between. CDR3 size: 17 residues. The chain's CDR3 is CASSPYSSQSPSSEAFF. CDR3 bases: TGCGCCAGCAGCCCTTACAGTTCCCAATCCCCCTCTTCTGAAGCTTTCTTT.

The chain links TRBV4-3 to TRBJ1-3, with a tentative D call TRBD1 (6 bases). V dropped 1 base and J dropped 8 bases, with 18 bases sitting between them. The CDR3 contains 16 residues. The germline V gene has CDR1 LGHNA and CDR2 YSLEER. The CDR3 protein is CASSQADSIPGYTIYF. CDR3 in DNA: TGCGCCAGCAGCCAAGCGGACAGCATACCTGGTTACACCATATATTTT.

This chain uses TRBV15 with TRBJ2-6; no reliable D call. CDR1 is LNHNV and CDR2 is YYDKDF in the germline V gene (reference sequence). This CDR3 region has 14 residues. V was clipped by 3 bases and J by 1 base, with 4 bases between them. The CDR3 DNA is TGTGCCACCAGCAGGCCGTCTGGGGCCAACGTCCTGACTTTC. Protein product: CATSRPSGANVLTF.

This clone was seen more than once but under ten times. This chain links TRBV27 with TRBJ2-5; D uncertain. Germline V gene sequence: CDR1 MNHEY, CDR2 SMNVEV (reference sequence). Trimming cost V 6 bases and J 0 bases, with 17 bases left between them. This CDR3 contains 16 residues. The CDR3 nucleotides are TGTGCCAGCAGGCCCGCCCGCAGAGGTAACCAAGAGACCCAGTACTTC. Translated, it gives CASRPARRGNQETQYF.

This clone was observed a few times. CDR3 DNA: TGTGCTAGTGTGTCATTCCGTGAGCAGTTCTTC. Translation gives CASVSFREQFF. The chain recombines TRBV12-5 with TRBJ2-1; the D is unclear. The CDR3 spans 11 residues. V lost 7 bases and J lost 9, with 10 bases in between. Germline-derived CDR1 and CDR2 are LGHNT and FRNRAP.

V usage is TRBV18 and J usage is TRBJ1-3; 9 bases map to TRBD1. The CDR3 sequence is 15 residues long. Losses at the gene ends were 3 bases for V and 3 bases for J; bases not matched to a gene: 3. CDR1 is KGHSH and CDR2 is LQKENI in the germline V gene. CDR3 in DNA: TGTGCCAGCTCACCGGGACAGGGCCTTGGAAACACCATATATTTT. It translates to CASSPGQGLGNTIYF.

The rearrangement uses TRBV5-1 and TRBJ2-1; D not resolved. With 2 bases removed from V and 7 bases from J, the gap between germline ends came to 16 bases. CDR1 and CDR2 (germline): SGHRS, YFSETQ. This CDR3 is built from 15 residues. The DNA of the CDR3 is TGCGCCAGCAGCTTTGGCCGAGAAAGGTTTAATGAGCAGTTCTTC. Translation: CASSFGRERFNEQFF.

The genes are TRBV5-1 and TRBJ2-7; TRBD1 is a possible D gene (5 bases). Germline V gene data show CDR1 as SGHRS and CDR2 as YFSETQ. The CDR3 runs 15 residues. The ends were cut back, 3 bases at V and 2 bases at J, with 15 bases in the middle. CDR3 sequence: CASSSWVGPTYEQYF. The CDR3 DNA reads TGCGCCAGCAGCTCCTGGGTGGGGCCCACCTACGAGCAGTACTTC. The full variable domain, completed using reference TRBV5-1 and TRBJ2-7, is KAGVTQTPRYLIKTRGQQVTLSCSPISGHRSVSWYQQTPGQGLQFLFEYFSETQRNKGNFPGRFSGRQFSNSRSEMNVSTLELGDSALYLCASSSWVGPTYEQYFGPGTRLTVT.

The rearrangement joins TRBV30 to TRBJ2-7; a possible D gene is TRBD2 (7 bases). With 3 bases removed from V and 4 bases from J, the gap between germline ends came to 19 bases. CDR3 length: 15 amino acids. The germline V gene has CDR1 GTSNPN and CDR2 SVGIG (reference sequence). The CDR3 nucleotides read TGTGCCTGGAGGGGGGGGCGCGGGAGCCTTTACGAGCAGTACTTC. Protein product: CAWRGGRGSLYEQYF.

The V and J genes are TRBV6-6 and TRBJ1-2; 7 nucleotides match TRBD1. CDR1 and CDR2 from the germline V gene are MNHNY and SVGAGI (reference sequence). V shed 4 bases and J 6 bases; nucleotides not matched to a gene: 11. The CDR3 is made up of 15 amino acids. The CDR3, as DNA: TGTGCCAGCAGTTCCTTCGGCAGGGGGGAAGATGGCTACACCTTC. This sequence encodes CASSSFGRGEDGYTF.

The chain carries TRBV5-1 and TRBJ2-7, with D possibly being TRBD1 (6 bases). The CDR3 covers 15 residues. CDR1 and CDR2 from the germline V gene are SGHRS and YFSETQ. Deletions cut 1 base from V and 3 bases from J, with 14 bases between. This CDR3 reads CASSLSGRGIYEQYF. As DNA, the CDR3 is TGCGCCAGCAGCTTGAGTGGCAGGGGCATCTACGAGCAGTACTTC.

In its sample, this clone was seen a few times. The chain carries TRBV6-1 and TRBJ1-3, with 7 positions matching TRBD1. V trimming: 7 bases; J trimming: 2 bases; junction bases outside the gene matches: 5. This CDR3 is built from 14 residues. Germline assignment: CDR1 MNHNS and CDR2 SASEGT. The CDR3 coding sequence is TGTGCCAGCAAGAAAACAGGGGCTGGAAACACCATATATTTT. Translation gives CASKKTGAGNTIYF.

This sequence joins TRBV5-1 and TRBJ1-4; no firm D call. The CDR3 totals 14 residues. Trimming removed 5 bases at V and 0 bases at J, with 8 bases between. Germline V gene sequence: CDR1 SGHRS, CDR2 YFSETQ. The CDR3 nucleotides read TGCGCCAGCAGACCGGACCCAACTAATGAAAAACTGTTTTTT. Its protein product is CASRPDPTNEKLFF.

V is TRBV5-4 and J is TRBJ1-2; D is possibly TRBD1 (5 bases). Germline CDR1 is SGHNT and CDR2 is YYREEE (reference sequence). V was clipped by 6 bases and J by 7 bases, with 13 bases between them. The CDR3 loop spans 12 amino acids. The CDR3 reads CASTLWGSGYTF. The CDR3 DNA is TGTGCCAGCACCCTTTGGGGCAGTGGCTACACCTTC.

J is TRBJ1-4 and V is TRBV25-1; D is ambiguous. This CDR3 has 13 residues. V was pared by 4 bases and J by 8 bases, with 11 bases between. The germline V gene has CDR1 MGHDK and CDR2 SYGVNS. CDR3 amino acids: CASSAPELEKLFF. The CDR3 DNA sequence: TGTGCCAGCAGTGCTCCGGAACTGGAAAAACTGTTTTTT. The variable domain in full, completed from reference TRBV25-1 and TRBJ1-4, reads EADIYQTPRYLVIGTGKKITLECSQTMGHDKMYWYQQDPGMELHLIHYSYGVNSTEKGDLSSESTVSRIRTEHFPLTLESARPSHTSQYLCASSAPELEKLFFGSGTQLSVL.

V usage is TRBV5-1 and J usage is TRBJ1-2; D is uncertain. Trimming removed 0 bases at V and 0 bases at J, with 6 bases between. The germline V gene encodes CDR1 SGHRS and CDR2 YFSETQ. CDR3 length: 14 amino acids. Here the CDR3 DNA reads TGCGCCAGCAGCTTGGATCTGGCTAACTATGGCTACACCTTC. This gives the protein CASSLDLANYGYTF.

V usage is TRBV4-1 and J usage is TRBJ1-1, with D possibly being TRBD1 (6 bases). Per germline, CDR1 MGHRA and CDR2 YSYEKL. The CDR3 is made up of 14 amino acids. The germline V and J ends were trimmed by 5 bases and 0 bases, with 10 bases remaining between them. CDR3 loop: CASSTGALNTEAFF. The DNA of the CDR3 is TGCGCCAGCAGCACGGGGGCTTTGAACACTGAAGCTTTCTTT.

The chain uses TRBV9 and TRBJ2-2; TRBD2 aligns across 7 bases. This CDR3 spans 16 amino acids. Looked up from germline, CDR1 is SGDLS and CDR2 is YYNGEE. After removal of 0 bases from V and 3 bases from J, the junction contained 5 bases not matched to a gene. Here the CDR3 DNA reads TGTGCCAGCAGCGTAGCTTCCGGGGGGTACACCGGGGAGCTGTTTTTT. This encodes CASSVASGGYTGELFF.

This clone turned up a few times. The chain combines TRBV10-1 with TRBJ2-3, with 7 positions matching TRBD1. This CDR3 is 14 amino acids long. The J segment lost 4 bases and the V segment lost 3 bases, leaving 4 bases of the junction unmatched. CDR1 is WNHNN, CDR2 SYGVQD, per germline (reference sequence). The CDR3 nucleotides read TGCGCCAGCAGTGACGGGCAGGGGGCAGATACGCAGTATTTT. The encoded protein is CASSDGQGADTQYF.

This chain uses TRBV29-1 with TRBJ1-2, with unresolved D. The length of the CDR3 is 12 residues. Germline loops: CDR1 SQVTM, CDR2 ANQGSEA. V was clipped by 6 bases and J by 2 bases, with 10 bases between them. The CDR3 nucleotides are TGCAGCGTAACCGACTCAAACTATGGCTACACCTTC. Encoded protein: CSVTDSNYGYTF.